This TCR beta chain stems from a study of shared clonotypes between healthy human individuals. Study-wide results and limits: Memory subsets generally showed lower estimated richness than naive subsets. Generation probability values for non-shared clonotypes were lower than those for clonotypes shared by all four donors. Shared across several donors were roughly 4.7% of the naive CD4 clonotypes. Collection of samples was limited to blood; tissue repertoires likely differ.

The junction had 5 bases not matched to a gene; V was cut back by 3 bases and J by 2 bases. This CDR3 has 16 residues. Germline V gene lookup returns CDR1 LNHDA and CDR2 SQIVND (reference sequence). Of note for this clone: Its specificity is not known.

Only in-frame clones appear in the TCRdb table, and some are missing; sequencing was by immunoSEQ multiplex PCR. The sample includes some 1 million clones, around 74% of them seen just once. V gene TRBV19 combines with J gene TRBJ2-3, with 10 positions matching TRBD1. The sequence was collected from a man younger than 35 in good health. Sequencing used memory CD4+ T cells sorted from blood. Regarding subset: CD45RA-negative fraction. CDR3 protein: CASSIGGTGATDTQYF. The CDR3 coding sequence is TGTGCCAGTAGTATTGGAGGGACAGGGGCCACAGATACGCAGTATTTT.